What follows are 7 T cell receptor beta chains derived from one specimen sequenced in a study of shared T cell receptors in the human thymus. Assay used: immunoSEQ multiplex PCR; TCRdb lists only in-frame clones, some missing. The sample records hundreds of thousands of clones, approximately 87% being singletons. The sample also formed part of further work on human thymus T cells.

The source material was thymocytes. Receptors originate from a boy under two years old with a congenital heart defect.

The rearrangement links TRBV11-2 to TRBJ2-3, with D possibly matching TRBD2 (5 bases). The CDR3 is 17 residues long. Deletions cut 4 bases from V and 2 bases from J, with 19 bases between. Germline V gene lookup returns CDR1 SGHAT and CDR2 FQNNGV. The CDR3 loop is CASSSPADGKNTDTQYF. The CDR3 region has the DNA TGTGCCAGCAGCTCGCCCGCGGACGGGAAAAACACAGATACGCAGTATTTT.

This clone was detected only once. The chain employs TRBV15 and TRBJ2-2; 10 bases line up with TRBD1. Germline CDR1 is LNHNV and CDR2 is YYDKDF (reference sequence). Germline trimming cut 3 bases from V and 3 bases from J; bases unmatched to any gene: 7. The CDR3 has 17 amino acids. The CDR3 nucleotides read TGTGCCACCAGCAGGGGAGACAGGGGGCGCGACACCGGGGAGCTGTTTTTT. Translating gives CATSRGDRGRDTGELFF. Looking up the rest from reference TRBV15 and TRBJ2-2 gives the full variable domain: DAMVIQNPRYQVTQFGKPVTLSCSQTLNHNVMYWYQQKSSQAPKLLFHYYDKDFNNEADTPDNFQSRRPNTSFCFLDIRSPGLGDTAMYLCATSRGDRGRDTGELFFGEGSRLTVL.

This chain connects TRBV11-2 to TRBJ2-7, with a tentative D call TRBD2 (6 bases). Between the trimmed V and J ends, which lost 5 bases and 0 bases, there was a span of 17 bases. The CDR3 runs to 16 residues. Germline loops: CDR1 SGHAT, CDR2 FQNNGV. The CDR3, as DNA: TGTGCCAGCAGCCACCGGGGCGGGGAAAACTCCTACGAGCAGTACTTC. This codes for CASSHRGGENSYEQYF.

CDR3 loop: CASKKSSGGYEQYF. The CDR3 DNA reads TGTGCCAGCAAAAAGTCTAGCGGGGGCTACGAGCAGTACTTC. The rearrangement joins TRBV2 to TRBJ2-7, with 10 bases fitting TRBD2. The CDR3 sequence is 14 residues long. The V gene's germline CDR1 is SNHLY and CDR2 FYNNEI. The junction had 6 bases not matched to a gene; V was cut back by 7 bases and J by 3 bases. Combining the CDR3 with reference TRBV2 and TRBJ2-7 gives the whole variable domain EPEVTQTPSHQVTQMGQEVILRCVPISNHLYFYWYRQILGQKVEFLVSFYNNEISEKSEIFDDQFSVERPDGSNFTLKIRSTKLEDSAMYFCASKKSSGGYEQYFGPGTRLTVT.

In nucleotides, the CDR3 is TGCGCCAGCAGCCAAGACCCCAGGGGCTACGAGCAGTACTTC. Encoded protein: CASSQDPRGYEQYF. This chain connects TRBV4-1 to TRBJ2-5, with D perhaps matching TRBD1 (6 bases). The last part of the DNA fits TRBJ2-7 better; the J call may be wrong. The CDR3 consists of 14 residues. The germline CDR1 and CDR2 sequences are MGHRA and YSYEKL.

In the case of this clone: At one end, the junction sequence differs from germline, possibly due to a read error. In DNA form, the CDR3 reads TGCAGGGTTGATGAGCGGGAGCCGCCGATCCGGTCAGGGAGGGAGTTCTTC. As protein: CRVDEREPPIRSGREFF. The chain uses TRBV29-1 and TRBJ2-1; 8 bases line up with TRBD2. Germline V gene data show CDR1 as SQVTM and CDR2 as ANQGSEA. The CDR3 totals 17 residues.

The J gene is TRBJ2-3, the V gene TRBV4-2, with 14 bases lining up with TRBD2. CDR1 is LGHNA and CDR2 is YNFKEQ in the germline V gene. The CDR3 has 22 amino acids. The V and J ends lost 4 bases and 0 bases, in that order; junction bases with no gene match: 18. The CDR3 region has the DNA TGTGCCAGCAGCCTAACCCCTCCCGGGACTAGCGGGAGTGCTCTAAGCACAGATACGCAGTATTTT. Translating it yields CASSLTPPGTSGSALSTDTQYF.